What follows is one T cell receptor beta chain and its context. This specimen comes from a study of blood T cells in healthy people across ages. Next came a second PCR, run for about 7 to 12 cycles, which used a sample-barcoded 5' primer along with a J-beta primer mix. Each CDR3 protein gets one entry after TCRdb re-called the 5' RACE reads with MiXCR. The sample holds about 1.4 million distinct CDR3 sequences, 59% seen once. Trimming removed 1 base from V and 9 bases from J, with 19 bases in between. This CDR3 is 16 amino acids long. The V gene's germline CDR1 is SEHNR and CDR2 FQNEAQ (reference sequence).

This clonotype was sampled from a man between 18 and 29 years old in good health. The sample taken for sequencing was blood. This chain uses TRBV7-9 with TRBJ2-1, with D tentatively TRBD2 (5 bases). The CDR3 sequence is CASSLGGSRPSIEQFF. The DNA for the CDR3 is TGTGCCAGCAGCTTAGGAGGGAGTAGGCCAAGTATTGAGCAGTTCTTC. Complete variable domain (other parts from reference TRBV7-9 and TRBJ2-1): DTGVSQNPRHKITKRGQNVTFRCDPISEHNRLYWYRQTLGQGPEFLTYFQNEAQLEKSRLLSDRFSAERPKGSFSTLEIQRTEQGDSAMYLCASSLGGSRPSIEQFFGPGTRLTVL.